One and the same sample provided the 5 T cell receptor beta chains below, sequenced in a study of blood T cell repertoires in COVID-19. Assay used: immunoSEQ multiplex PCR; TCRdb lists only in-frame clones, some missing. The top ten clones hold around 7% of a sample with over 150,000 clones, around 82% of them seen once. The sequencing sample was made of PBMCs or T cells enriched from blood (not recorded which). The receptor set was obtained from a middle-aged man who had recovered from COVID-19.

There are a few counts of this clone. The chain carries TRBV9 and TRBJ1-2; D remains unclear. Trimming took 2 bases from V and 3 from J, leaving 11 bases between them. This CDR3 is built from 14 residues. Per germline, CDR1 SGDLS and CDR2 YYNGEE. CDR3 in amino acids: CASSVRADYYGYTF. The DNA of the CDR3 is TGTGCCAGCAGCGTGCGGGCAGACTACTATGGCTACACCTTC.

This clone was observed a single time. The V gene is TRBV5-1, the J gene TRBJ1-2; no definite D call. This CDR3 has 14 amino acids. Germline loops: CDR1 SGHRS, CDR2 YFSETQ. V lost 0 bases and J 2 bases, leaving 8 bases between the germline ends. In nucleotides, the CDR3 is TGCGCCAGCAGCTTGGCCCCAGAAAACTATGGCTACACCTTC. This sequence encodes CASSLAPENYGYTF.

This clone was recorded once. The chain has TRBV10-1 and TRBJ1-2, with no clear D. This CDR3 has 13 amino acids. Germline lookup yields CDR1 WNHNN and CDR2 SYGVQD (reference sequence). V dropped 5 bases and J dropped 3 bases, with 10 bases sitting between them. This CDR3 reads CASSNKRYYGYTF. In nucleotides, the CDR3 is TGCGCCAGCAGTAACAAAAGATACTATGGCTACACCTTC.

The chain carries TRBV6-6 and TRBJ1-5; D is perhaps TRBD1 (6 bases). Germline V CDR1 and CDR2: MNHNY, SVGAGI (reference sequence). This CDR3 region has 14 residues. Trimming left V 5 bases short and J 5 bases short, with 13 bases between. The CDR3 DNA sequence: TGTGCCAGCAGTACAGGGTTCTCGGATCAGCCCCAGCATTTT. This sequence encodes CASSTGFSDQPQHF.

The chain couples TRBV5-4 to TRBJ2-7, with 9 bases matching TRBD2. V shed 0 bases, J shed 3 bases, and the junction held 4 bases outside the gene matches. Per the germline V gene, CDR1 is SGHNT and CDR2 is YYREEE (reference sequence). This CDR3 has 15 residues. The CDR3 sequence is CASSLGGAGGYEQYF. The CDR3 DNA reads TGTGCCAGCAGCTTGGGCGGAGCGGGGGGCTACGAGCAGTACTTC. Variable domain in full (rest from reference TRBV5-4 and TRBJ2-7): ETGVTQSPTHLIKTRGQQVTLRCSSQSGHNTVSWYQQALGQGPQFIFQYYREEENGRGNFPPRFSGLQFPNYSSELNVNALELDDSALYLCASSLGGAGGYEQYFGPGTRLTVT.